This T cell receptor beta chain was identified during a study of CD8+ T cells in alopecia areata. At the level of the study: Treated patients received oral tofacitinib, 5 to 10 mg twice daily. Study results and limitations: TCRs were shared less clearly across patients than in mice, possibly for HLA-related reasons. Any link of baseline CD8+ expansion to response, resting on one nonresponder, remains uncertain.

Per the germline V gene, CDR1 is SNHLY and CDR2 is FYNNEI. This CDR3 is built from 13 residues. V lost 7 bases and J 4 bases, leaving 11 bases between the germline ends. Reverse transcription of extracted RNA yielded cDNA, which provided the sequencing template. TCRdb's table, derived via immunoSEQ multiplex PCR, lists solely in-frame clones and lacks some. The table includes approximately 210,000 clones, roughly 60% detected once. As for this clone: The target antigen is unknown.

Treatment noted: oral pan-JAK inhibitor, 5-10 mg twice daily. Sequencing used CD4+ T cells sorted from blood, obtained around week 50, from a patient treated with tofacitinib. The source of this sequence is a human donor with alopecia areata. This chain links TRBV2 with TRBJ1-3; D is undetermined. CDR3 sequence: CASTGEAGNTIYF. The DNA for the CDR3 is TGTGCCAGCACCGGGGAGGCCGGAAACACCATATATTTT.